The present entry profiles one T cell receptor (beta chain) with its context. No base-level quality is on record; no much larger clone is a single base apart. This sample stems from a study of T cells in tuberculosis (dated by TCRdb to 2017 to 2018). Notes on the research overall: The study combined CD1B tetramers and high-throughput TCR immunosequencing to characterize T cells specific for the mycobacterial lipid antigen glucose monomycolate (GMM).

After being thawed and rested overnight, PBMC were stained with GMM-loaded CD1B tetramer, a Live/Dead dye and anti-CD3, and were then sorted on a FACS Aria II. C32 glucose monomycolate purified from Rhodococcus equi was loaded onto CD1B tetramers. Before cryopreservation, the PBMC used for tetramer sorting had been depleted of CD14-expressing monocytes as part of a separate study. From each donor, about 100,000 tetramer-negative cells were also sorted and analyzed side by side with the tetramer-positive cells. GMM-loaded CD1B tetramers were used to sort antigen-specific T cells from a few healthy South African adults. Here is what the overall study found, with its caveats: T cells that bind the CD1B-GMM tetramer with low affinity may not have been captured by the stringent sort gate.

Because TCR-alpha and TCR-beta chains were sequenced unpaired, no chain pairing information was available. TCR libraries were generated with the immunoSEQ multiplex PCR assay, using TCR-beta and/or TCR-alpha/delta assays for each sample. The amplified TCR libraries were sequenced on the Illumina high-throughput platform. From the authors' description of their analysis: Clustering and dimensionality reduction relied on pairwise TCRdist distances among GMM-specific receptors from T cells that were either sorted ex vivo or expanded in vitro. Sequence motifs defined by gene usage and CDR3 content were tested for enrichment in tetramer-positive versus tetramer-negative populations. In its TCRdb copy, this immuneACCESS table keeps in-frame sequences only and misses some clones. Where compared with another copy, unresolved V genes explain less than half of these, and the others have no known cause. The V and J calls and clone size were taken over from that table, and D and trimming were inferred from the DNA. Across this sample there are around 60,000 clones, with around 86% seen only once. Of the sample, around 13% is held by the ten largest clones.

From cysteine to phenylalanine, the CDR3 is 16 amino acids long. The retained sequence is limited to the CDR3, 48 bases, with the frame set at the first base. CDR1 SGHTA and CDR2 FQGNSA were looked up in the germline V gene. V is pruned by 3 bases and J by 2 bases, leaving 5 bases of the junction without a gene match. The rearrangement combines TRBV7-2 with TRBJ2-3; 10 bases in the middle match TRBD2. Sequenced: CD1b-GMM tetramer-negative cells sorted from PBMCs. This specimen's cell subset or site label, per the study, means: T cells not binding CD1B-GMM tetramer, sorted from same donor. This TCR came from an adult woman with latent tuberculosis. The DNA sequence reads TGTGCCAGCAGCTTGCTAGCGGGGGCCTTCACAGATACGCAGTATTTT. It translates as CASSLLAGAFTDTQYF.